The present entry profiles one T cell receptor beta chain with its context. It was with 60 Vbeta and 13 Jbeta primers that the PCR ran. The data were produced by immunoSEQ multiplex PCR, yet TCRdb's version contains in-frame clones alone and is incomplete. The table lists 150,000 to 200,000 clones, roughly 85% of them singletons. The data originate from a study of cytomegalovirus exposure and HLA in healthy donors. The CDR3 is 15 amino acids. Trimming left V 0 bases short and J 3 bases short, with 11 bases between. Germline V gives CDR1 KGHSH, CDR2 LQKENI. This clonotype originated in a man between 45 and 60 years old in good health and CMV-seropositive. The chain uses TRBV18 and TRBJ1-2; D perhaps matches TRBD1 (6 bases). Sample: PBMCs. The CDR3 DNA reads TGTGCCAGCTCACCACCGGACAGCCGAGACTATGGCTACACCTTC. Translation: CASSPPDSRDYGYTF.